Each of the 20 T cell receptor beta chains below was sequenced from the same sample in a study of technical replicates of blood from a few donors. The data were produced by immunoSEQ multiplex PCR, yet TCRdb's version contains in-frame clones alone and is incomplete. The sample contains approximately 79,000 clones, over 90% of which appear only once. Sequencing was carried out using T cells isolated from PBMCs. The receptor source for this set is a human donor in good health.

The V and J genes are TRBV7-8 and TRBJ1-1, with D unclear. The CDR3 spans 13 residues. The V and J ends lost 4 bases and 4 bases respectively, with 10 bases between them. The germline CDR1 and CDR2 sequences are SGHVS and FQNEAQ. CDR3 nucleotide sequence: TGTGCCAGCAGCTCCGGTCGTCGCACTGAAGCTTTCTTT. Its translation is CASSSGRRTEAFF. The variable domain in full, with the rest retrieved from reference TRBV7-8 and TRBJ1-1, is GAGVSQSPRYKVAKRGQDVALRCDPISGHVSLFWYQQALGQGPEFLTYFQNEAQLDKSGLPSDRFFAERPEGSVSTLKIQRTQQEDSAVYLCASSSGRRTEAFFGQGTRLTVV.

The V and J genes are TRBV2 and TRBJ2-5, with D tentatively TRBD1 (6 bases). The CDR3 runs to 16 residues. V gave up 9 bases and J gave up 3 bases, with 23 bases separating them. From germline, CDR1 is SNHLY and CDR2 FYNNEI. This chain's CDR3 is CARGSQAGVKKETQYF. The CDR3 region has the DNA TGTGCCAGGGGTTCCCAAGCAGGGGTTAAAAAAGAGACCCAGTACTTC.

The chain carries TRBV28 and TRBJ2-7; weak D call: TRBD2 (5 bases). The V and J ends lost 5 bases and 0 bases respectively, with 8 bases between them. Germline V gene lookup returns CDR1 MDHEN and CDR2 SYDVKM. This CDR3 has 13 amino acids. The CDR3 is CASSVLGSYEQYF. CDR3 DNA sequence: TGTGCCAGCAGTGTACTAGGCTCCTACGAGCAGTACTTC.

For this clone: The junction departs from germline at one end; a sequencing error may be responsible. The gene calls are TRBV2 and TRBJ1-2; D possibly corresponds to TRBD1 (5 bases). Per germline, CDR1 SNHLY and CDR2 FYNNEI. The CDR3 loop spans 17 amino acids. The CDR3: CASSGGLWDSSNYGYTF. The CDR3 bases are TGTGCCAGTAGTGGGGGACTGTGGGACTCATCTAACTATGGCTACACCTTC.

V usage is TRBV6-5 and J usage is TRBJ1-5; the match to TRBD1 covers 7 bases. This CDR3 comprises 15 residues. Germline lookup yields CDR1 MNHEY and CDR2 SVGAGI. The J segment lost 4 bases and the V segment lost 5 bases, leaving 8 bases of the junction unmatched. This chain's CDR3 is CASSLKTGQNQPQHF. The CDR3, as DNA: TGTGCCAGCAGTCTAAAGACAGGGCAGAATCAGCCCCAGCATTTT.

This clone was seen only once. The genes are TRBV15 and TRBJ2-7; 12 nucleotides line up with TRBD1. Germline V gene data show CDR1 as LNHNV and CDR2 as YYDKDF (reference sequence). The length of the CDR3 is 18 residues. V trimming: 0 bases; J trimming: 6 bases; junction bases outside the gene matches: 12. In nucleotides, the CDR3 is TGTGCCACCAGCAGAGATCCCCCCGGGACAGGGGGCAGGGGCGAGCAGTACTTC. Protein: CATSRDPPGTGGRGEQYF.

The gene calls are TRBV30 and TRBJ2-1; 8 nucleotides line up with TRBD2. With 3 bases clipped from V and 7 bases from J, the junction kept 5 bases outside the gene matches. CDR3 length: 13 amino acids. The germline gives CDR1 GTSNPN, CDR2 SVGIG (reference sequence). The CDR3 sequence is CAWSRGGRNEQFF. CDR3 nucleotide sequence: TGTGCCTGGAGCCGGGGGGGCCGGAATGAGCAGTTCTTC.

The chain couples TRBV30 to TRBJ1-3; maybe TRBD1 (5 bases). CDR3 size: 14 residues. Trimming removed 3 bases from V and 4 bases from J, with 13 bases in between. Germline assignment: CDR1 GTSNPN and CDR2 SVGIG (reference sequence). CDR3 in amino acids: CAWRVRGKGNTIYF. The CDR3 DNA sequence: TGTGCCTGGAGGGTACGGGGGAAGGGAAACACCATATATTTT.

V gene TRBV6-5 combines with J gene TRBJ1-3; 7 nucleotides match TRBD1. The CDR3 spans 15 residues. Germline V gene sequence: CDR1 MNHEY, CDR2 SVGAGI. Losses at the gene ends were 6 bases for V and 0 bases for J; bases not matched to a gene: 5. The CDR3 nucleotides are TGTGCCAGCAGGCCGGGACAGTTCTCTGGAAACACCATATATTTT. Amino acids: CASRPGQFSGNTIYF.

The gene calls are TRBV7-9 and TRBJ2-1; D is perhaps TRBD2 (6 bases). The CDR3 loop spans 16 amino acids. The germline V gene encodes CDR1 SEHNR and CDR2 FQNEAQ (reference sequence). V dropped 4 bases and J dropped 2 bases, with 15 bases sitting between them. The CDR3 nucleotides read TGTGCCAGCAGCTCTCACGGCAGGACTACCTACAATGAGCAGTTCTTC. Residues: CASSSHGRTTYNEQFF.

V gene TRBV9 combines with J gene TRBJ1-1; no clear D. From germline, CDR1 is SGDLS and CDR2 YYNGEE. V was pared by 3 bases and J by 11 bases, with 14 bases between. This CDR3 is 12 amino acids long. This CDR3 reads CASSASGGRAFF. For the CDR3, the DNA is TGTGCCAGCAGCGCGAGTGGAGGGCGGGCTTTCTTT.

The chain links TRBV29-1 to TRBJ2-5; 7 bases are a match to TRBD1. Trimming cost V 6 bases and J 1 base; bases outside gene matches: 2. Germline lookup yields CDR1 SQVTM and CDR2 ANQGSEA. The CDR3 runs to 12 residues. The CDR3 reads CSVWDSQETQYF. In DNA form, the CDR3 reads TGCAGCGTCTGGGACAGCCAAGAGACCCAGTACTTC.

The J gene is TRBJ1-1, the V gene TRBV10-3; D is unresolved. V gave up 2 bases and J gave up 1 base, with 5 bases separating them. The CDR3 is made up of 13 amino acids. CDR1 is ENHRY and CDR2 is SYGVKD in the germline V gene. CDR3 sequence: CAISEPQNTEAFF. The CDR3 region has the DNA TGTGCCATCAGTGAGCCACAGAACACTGAAGCTTTCTTT.

The rearrangement uses TRBV28 and TRBJ2-7; D possibly corresponds to TRBD2 (6 bases). From germline, CDR1 is MDHEN and CDR2 SYDVKM. This CDR3 comprises 13 residues. Deletions cut 7 bases from V and 7 bases from J, with 17 bases between. The CDR3 protein is CASTSLGGPEQYF. The CDR3 nucleotides are TGTGCCAGCACCTCCTTGGGAGGCCCGGAGCAGTACTTC. The full variable domain, completed using reference TRBV28 and TRBJ2-7, is DVKVTQSSRYLVKRTGEKVFLECVQDMDHENMFWYRQDPGLGLRLIYFSYDVKMKEKGDIPEGYSVSREKKERFSLILESASTNQTSMYLCASTSLGGPEQYFGPGTRLTVT.

This chain uses TRBV14 with TRBJ2-7; 7 nucleotides agree with TRBD1. V lost 1 base and J lost 3; bases outside the gene matches: 6. The CDR3 contains 15 residues. Germline V gene data show CDR1 as SGHDN and CDR2 as FVKESK. The CDR3 protein is CASSQGSGQLYEQYF. The CDR3 DNA reads as TGTGCCAGCAGCCAAGGTTCGGGACAGCTCTACGAGCAGTACTTC.

The chain couples TRBV30 to TRBJ1-2, with D possibly being TRBD1 (5 bases). V gave up 5 bases and J gave up 8 bases, with 12 bases separating them. Germline V gene sequence: CDR1 GTSNPN, CDR2 SVGIG (reference sequence). CDR3 length: 11 residues. The CDR3 spells CAWGGVRGYTF. For the CDR3, the DNA is TGTGCCTGGGGAGGGGTTAGGGGCTACACCTTC.

The rearrangement joins TRBV4-1 to TRBJ1-5; 12 bases align to TRBD1. CDR1 MGHRA and CDR2 YSYEKL come from the germline V gene. The CDR3 consists of 19 residues. The ends lost 8 bases at V and 4 bases at J; junction bases unmatched: 18. The CDR3 here is CASAPLLGQGALWNQPQHF. For the CDR3, the DNA is TGCGCCAGCGCACCCTTACTGGGACAGGGGGCTTTGTGGAATCAGCCCCAGCATTTT.

The genes are TRBV18 and TRBJ1-2; 7 positions agree with TRBD1. The trim removed 3 bases at V and 2 bases at J, leaving 9 bases unmatched. The CDR3 consists of 16 residues. CDR1 is KGHSH and CDR2 is LQKENI in the germline V gene. The CDR3 here is CASSPTESQGNYGYTF. The CDR3 DNA reads TGTGCCAGCTCACCCACCGAATCACAGGGGAACTATGGCTACACCTTC.

The genes are TRBV28 and TRBJ2-5; weak D call: TRBD1 (5 bases). The CDR3 consists of 14 residues. Germline CDR1 and CDR2: MDHEN and SYDVKM. Trimming removed 4 bases from V and 5 bases from J, with 14 bases in between. The CDR3 region has the DNA TGTGCCAGCAGTTCGTCGGCAGGGATTGAGACCCAGTACTTC. Its translation: CASSSSAGIETQYF.

This clone was seen just once. The chain recombines TRBV7-7 with TRBJ2-2; possible D gene TRBD1, 6 bases. The germline V gene encodes CDR1 SSHAT and CDR2 FNYEAQ (reference sequence). The CDR3 runs to 13 residues. The germline V and J ends were trimmed by 5 bases and 5 bases, with 9 bases remaining between them. CDR3 nucleotides: TGTGCCAGCAGCCCAGACAGGACCGGGGAGCTGTTTTTT. Residues: CASSPDRTGELFF.